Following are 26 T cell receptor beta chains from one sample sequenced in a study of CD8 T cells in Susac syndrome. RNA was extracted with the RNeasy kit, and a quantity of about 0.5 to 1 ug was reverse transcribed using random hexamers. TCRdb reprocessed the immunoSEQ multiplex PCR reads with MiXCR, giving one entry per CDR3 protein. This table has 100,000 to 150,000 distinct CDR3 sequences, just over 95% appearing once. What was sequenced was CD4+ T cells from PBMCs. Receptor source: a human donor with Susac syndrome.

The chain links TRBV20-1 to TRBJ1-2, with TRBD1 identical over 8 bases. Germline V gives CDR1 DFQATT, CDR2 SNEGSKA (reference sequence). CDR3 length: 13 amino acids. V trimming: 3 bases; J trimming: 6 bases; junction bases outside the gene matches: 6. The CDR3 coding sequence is TGCAGTGCTAGTTCTCAGGGGGCGCATGGCTACACCTTC. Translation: CSASSQGAHGYTF.

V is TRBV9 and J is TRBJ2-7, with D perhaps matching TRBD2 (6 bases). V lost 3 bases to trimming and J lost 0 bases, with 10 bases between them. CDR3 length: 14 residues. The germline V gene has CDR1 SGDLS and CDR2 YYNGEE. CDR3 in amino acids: CASSAGLPSYEQYF. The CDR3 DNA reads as TGTGCCAGCAGCGCGGGACTGCCCTCCTACGAGCAGTACTTC.

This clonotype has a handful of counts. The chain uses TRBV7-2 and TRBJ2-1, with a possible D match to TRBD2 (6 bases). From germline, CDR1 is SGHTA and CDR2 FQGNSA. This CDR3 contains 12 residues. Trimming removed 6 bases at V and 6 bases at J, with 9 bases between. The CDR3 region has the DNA TGTGCCAGCAGTCCCGGGGGCAATGAGCAGTTCTTC. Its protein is CASSPGGNEQFF.

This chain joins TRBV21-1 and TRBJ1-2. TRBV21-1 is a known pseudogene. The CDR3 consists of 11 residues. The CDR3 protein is CASRTNYGYTF. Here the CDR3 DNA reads TGTGCCAGCAGAACCAACTATGGCTACACCTTC.

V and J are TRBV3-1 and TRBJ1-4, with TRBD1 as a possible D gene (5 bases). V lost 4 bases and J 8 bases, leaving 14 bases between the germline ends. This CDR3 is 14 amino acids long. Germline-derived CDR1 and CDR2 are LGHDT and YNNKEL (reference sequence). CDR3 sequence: CASSLRRGGEKLFF. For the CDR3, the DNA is TGTGCCAGCAGCCTCCGTCGGGGCGGCGAAAAACTGTTTTTT.

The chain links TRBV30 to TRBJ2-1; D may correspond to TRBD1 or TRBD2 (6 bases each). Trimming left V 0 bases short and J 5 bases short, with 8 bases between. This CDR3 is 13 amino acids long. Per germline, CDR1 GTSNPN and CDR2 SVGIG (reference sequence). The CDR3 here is CAWSVGGNNEQFF. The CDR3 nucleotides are TGTGCCTGGAGTGTAGGGGGGAACAATGAGCAGTTCTTC.

CDR3 sequence: CASNGQGRTDTQYF. The CDR3 DNA sequence: TGTGCCAGCAATGGACAGGGGAGGACAGATACGCAGTATTTT. The chain couples TRBV2 to TRBJ2-3; 9 positions match TRBD1. The V gene end was trimmed by 7 bases and the J gene end by 3 bases; junction bases not matched to a gene: 5. The CDR3 extends over 14 amino acids. Germline V gives CDR1 SNHLY, CDR2 FYNNEI.

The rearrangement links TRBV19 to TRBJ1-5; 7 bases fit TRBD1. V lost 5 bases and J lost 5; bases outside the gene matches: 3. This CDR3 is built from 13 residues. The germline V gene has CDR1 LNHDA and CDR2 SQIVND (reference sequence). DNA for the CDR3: TGTGCCAGTAGTGACACAGGGGATCAGCCCCAGCATTTT. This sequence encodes CASSDTGDQPQHF.

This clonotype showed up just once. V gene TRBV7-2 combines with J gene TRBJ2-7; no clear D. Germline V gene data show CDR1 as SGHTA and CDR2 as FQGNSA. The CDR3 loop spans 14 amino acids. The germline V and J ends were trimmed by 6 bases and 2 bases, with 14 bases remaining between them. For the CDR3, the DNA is TGTGCCAGCAGTTACTTGAGTCGAACCTACGAGCAGTACTTC. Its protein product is CASSYLSRTYEQYF.

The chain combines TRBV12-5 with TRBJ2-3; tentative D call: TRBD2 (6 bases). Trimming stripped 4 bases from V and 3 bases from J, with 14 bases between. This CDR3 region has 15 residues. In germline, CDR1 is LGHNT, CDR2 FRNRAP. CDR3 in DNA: TGTGCTAGTGGTTCACAATTGGCGGGAACAGATACGCAGTATTTT. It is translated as CASGSQLAGTDTQYF.

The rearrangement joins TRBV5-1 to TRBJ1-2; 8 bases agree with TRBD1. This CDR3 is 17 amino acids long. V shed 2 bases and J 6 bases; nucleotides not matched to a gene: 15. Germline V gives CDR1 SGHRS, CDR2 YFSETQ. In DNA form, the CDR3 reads TGCGCCAGCAGCTTACGTCCGGGACAGGTTCCGATTGATGGCTACACCTTC. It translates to CASSLRPGQVPIDGYTF.

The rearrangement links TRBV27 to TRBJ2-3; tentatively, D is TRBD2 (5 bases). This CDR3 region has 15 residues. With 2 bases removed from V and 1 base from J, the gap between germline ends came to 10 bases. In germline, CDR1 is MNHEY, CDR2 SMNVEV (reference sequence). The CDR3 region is CASSLGRRGTDTQYF. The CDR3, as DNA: TGTGCCAGCAGTTTAGGTCGGCGGGGCACAGATACGCAGTATTTT.

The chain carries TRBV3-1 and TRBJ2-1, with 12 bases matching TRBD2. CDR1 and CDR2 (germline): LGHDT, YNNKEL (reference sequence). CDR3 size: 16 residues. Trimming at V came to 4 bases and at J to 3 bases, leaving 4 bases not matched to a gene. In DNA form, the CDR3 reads TGTGCCAGCAGCCTCCGACTAGCGGGAGACTACAATGAGCAGTTCTTC. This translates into CASSLRLAGDYNEQFF.

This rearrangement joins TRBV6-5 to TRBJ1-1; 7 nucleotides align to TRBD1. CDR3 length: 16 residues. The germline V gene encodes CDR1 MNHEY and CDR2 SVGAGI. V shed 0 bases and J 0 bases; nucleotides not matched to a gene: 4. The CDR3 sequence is CASSYSYRGMNTEAFF. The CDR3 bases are TGTGCCAGCAGTTACTCGTACAGGGGTATGAACACTGAAGCTTTCTTT.

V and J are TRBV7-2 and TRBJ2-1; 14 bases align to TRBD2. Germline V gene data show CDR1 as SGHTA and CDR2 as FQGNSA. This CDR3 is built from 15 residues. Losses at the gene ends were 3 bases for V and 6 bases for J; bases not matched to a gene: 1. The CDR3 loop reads CASSFGTSGSNEQFF. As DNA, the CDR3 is TGTGCCAGCAGCTTCGGGACTAGCGGGAGCAATGAGCAGTTCTTC.

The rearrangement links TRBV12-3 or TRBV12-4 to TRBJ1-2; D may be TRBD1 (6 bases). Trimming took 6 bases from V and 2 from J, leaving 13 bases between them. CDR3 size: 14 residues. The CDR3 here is CASSRDQGNYGYTF. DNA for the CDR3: TGTGCCAGCAGCCGCGACCAGGGGAACTATGGCTACACCTTC.

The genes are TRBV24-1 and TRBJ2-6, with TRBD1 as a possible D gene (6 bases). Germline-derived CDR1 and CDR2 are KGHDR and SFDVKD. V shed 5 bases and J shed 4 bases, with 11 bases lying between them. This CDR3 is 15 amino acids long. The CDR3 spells CATSVTGLGANVLTF. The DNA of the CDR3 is TGTGCCACCAGTGTAACAGGGCTCGGGGCCAACGTCCTGACTTTC.

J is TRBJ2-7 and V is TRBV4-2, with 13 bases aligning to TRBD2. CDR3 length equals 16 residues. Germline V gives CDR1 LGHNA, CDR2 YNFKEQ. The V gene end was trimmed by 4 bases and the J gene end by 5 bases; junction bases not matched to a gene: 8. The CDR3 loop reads CASSRWAGTSGNEQYF. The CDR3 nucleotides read TGTGCCAGCAGCCGCTGGGCCGGGACTAGCGGGAACGAGCAGTACTTC.

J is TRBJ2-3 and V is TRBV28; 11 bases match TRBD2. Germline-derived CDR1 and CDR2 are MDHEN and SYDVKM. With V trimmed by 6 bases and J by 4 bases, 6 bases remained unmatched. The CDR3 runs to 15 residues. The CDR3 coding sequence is TGTGCCAGCAGGGGTAGCGGGAGGGCCCCAGATACGCAGTATTTT. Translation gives CASRGSGRAPDTQYF.

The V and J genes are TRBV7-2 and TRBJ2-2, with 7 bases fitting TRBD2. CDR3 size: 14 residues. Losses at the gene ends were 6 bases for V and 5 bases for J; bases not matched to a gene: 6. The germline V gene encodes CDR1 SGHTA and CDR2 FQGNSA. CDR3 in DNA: TGTGCCAGCAGTCTGACTAGCATAACCGGGGAGCTGTTTTTT. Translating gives CASSLTSITGELFF.

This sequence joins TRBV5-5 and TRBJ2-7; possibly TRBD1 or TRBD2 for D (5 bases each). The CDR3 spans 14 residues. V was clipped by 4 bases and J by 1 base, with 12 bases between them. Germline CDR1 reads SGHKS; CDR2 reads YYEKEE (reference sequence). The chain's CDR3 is CASSRDPLSYEQYF. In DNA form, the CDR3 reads TGTGCCAGCAGCCGGGACCCCTTATCCTACGAGCAGTACTTC.

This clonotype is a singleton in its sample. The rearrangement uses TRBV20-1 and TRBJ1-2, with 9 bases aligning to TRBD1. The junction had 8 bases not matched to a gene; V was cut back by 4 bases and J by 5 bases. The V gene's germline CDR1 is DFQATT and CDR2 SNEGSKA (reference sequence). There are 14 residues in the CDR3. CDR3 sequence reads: CSATPGQGGYGYTF. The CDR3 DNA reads TGCAGTGCTACTCCGGGACAGGGAGGTTATGGCTACACCTTC.

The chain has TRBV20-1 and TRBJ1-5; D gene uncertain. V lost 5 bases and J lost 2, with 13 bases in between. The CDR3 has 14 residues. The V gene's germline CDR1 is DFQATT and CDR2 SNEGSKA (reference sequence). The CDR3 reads CSAPPGNGNQPQHF. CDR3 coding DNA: TGCAGTGCTCCTCCGGGAAATGGCAATCAGCCCCAGCATTTT.

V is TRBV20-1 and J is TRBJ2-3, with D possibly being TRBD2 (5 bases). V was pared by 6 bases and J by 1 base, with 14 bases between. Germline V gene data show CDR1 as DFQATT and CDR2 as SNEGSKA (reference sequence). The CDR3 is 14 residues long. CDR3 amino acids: CSANSGSRTDTQYF. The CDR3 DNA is TGCAGTGCAAACTCGGGATCACGCACAGATACGCAGTATTTT.

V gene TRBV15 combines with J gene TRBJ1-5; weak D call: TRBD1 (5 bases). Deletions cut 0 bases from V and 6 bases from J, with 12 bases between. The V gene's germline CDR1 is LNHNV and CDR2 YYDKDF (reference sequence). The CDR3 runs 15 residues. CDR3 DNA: TGTGCCACCAGCAGAGATAGAGGGGAGGGTCAGCCCCAGCATTTT. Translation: CATSRDRGEGQPQHF.

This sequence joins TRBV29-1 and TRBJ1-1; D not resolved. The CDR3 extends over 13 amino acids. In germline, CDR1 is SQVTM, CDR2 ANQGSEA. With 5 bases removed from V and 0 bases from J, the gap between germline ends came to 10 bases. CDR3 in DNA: TGCAGCGTTATAGGCCGGATGAACACTGAAGCTTTCTTT. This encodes CSVIGRMNTEAFF.